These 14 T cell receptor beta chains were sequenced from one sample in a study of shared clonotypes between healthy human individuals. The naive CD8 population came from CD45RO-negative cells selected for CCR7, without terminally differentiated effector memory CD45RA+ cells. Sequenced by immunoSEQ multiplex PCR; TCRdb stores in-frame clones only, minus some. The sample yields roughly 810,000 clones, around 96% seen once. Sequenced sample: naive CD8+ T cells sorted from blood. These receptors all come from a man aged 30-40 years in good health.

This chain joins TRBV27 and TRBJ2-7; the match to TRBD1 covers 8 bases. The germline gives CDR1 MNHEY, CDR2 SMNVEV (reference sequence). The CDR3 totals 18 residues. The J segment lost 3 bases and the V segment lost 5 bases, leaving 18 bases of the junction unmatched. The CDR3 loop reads CASSPQDRELIIGYEQYF. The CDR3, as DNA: TGTGCCAGCAGTCCCCAGGACAGGGAGTTAATAATTGGCTACGAGCAGTACTTC.

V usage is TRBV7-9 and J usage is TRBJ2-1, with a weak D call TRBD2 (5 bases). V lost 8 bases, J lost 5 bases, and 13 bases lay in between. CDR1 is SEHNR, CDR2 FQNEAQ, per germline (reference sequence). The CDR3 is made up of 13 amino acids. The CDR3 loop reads CASGYGIHNEQFF. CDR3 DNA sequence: TGTGCCAGCGGATACGGGATTCACAATGAGCAGTTCTTC.

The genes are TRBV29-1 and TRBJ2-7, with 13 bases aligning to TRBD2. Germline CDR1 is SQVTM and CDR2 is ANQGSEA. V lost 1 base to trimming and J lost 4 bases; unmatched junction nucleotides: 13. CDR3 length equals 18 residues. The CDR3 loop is CSVEGTSGSGVGSYEQYF. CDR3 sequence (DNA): TGCAGCGTTGAAGGGACTAGCGGGAGTGGAGTTGGGAGTTACGAGCAGTACTTC.

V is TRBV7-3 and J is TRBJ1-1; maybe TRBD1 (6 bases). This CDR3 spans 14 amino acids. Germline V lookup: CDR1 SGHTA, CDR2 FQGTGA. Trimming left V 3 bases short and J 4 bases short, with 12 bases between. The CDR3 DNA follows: TGTGCCAGCAGCTTCAATATGGGGGCCACTGAAGCTTTCTTT. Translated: CASSFNMGATEAFF.

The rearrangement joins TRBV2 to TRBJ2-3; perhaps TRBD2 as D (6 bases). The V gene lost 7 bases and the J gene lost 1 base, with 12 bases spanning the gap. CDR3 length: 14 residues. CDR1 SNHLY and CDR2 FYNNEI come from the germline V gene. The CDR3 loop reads CASTKAGRTDTQYF. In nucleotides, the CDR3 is TGTGCCAGCACTAAAGCGGGCCGCACAGATACGCAGTATTTT.

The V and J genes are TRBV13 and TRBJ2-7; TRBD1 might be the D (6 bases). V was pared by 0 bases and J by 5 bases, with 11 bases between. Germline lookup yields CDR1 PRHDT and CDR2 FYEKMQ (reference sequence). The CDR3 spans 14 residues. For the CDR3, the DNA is TGTGCCAGCAGCTTAGGGCAGGGGTTGGACGAGCAGTACTTC. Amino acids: CASSLGQGLDEQYF.

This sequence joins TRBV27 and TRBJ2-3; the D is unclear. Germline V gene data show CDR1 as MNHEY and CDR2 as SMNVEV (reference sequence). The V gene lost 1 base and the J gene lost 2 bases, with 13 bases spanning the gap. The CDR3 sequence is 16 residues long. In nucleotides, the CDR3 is TGTGCCAGCAGTTTATATCAACCTGGGTTCACAGATACGCAGTATTTT. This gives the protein CASSLYQPGFTDTQYF.

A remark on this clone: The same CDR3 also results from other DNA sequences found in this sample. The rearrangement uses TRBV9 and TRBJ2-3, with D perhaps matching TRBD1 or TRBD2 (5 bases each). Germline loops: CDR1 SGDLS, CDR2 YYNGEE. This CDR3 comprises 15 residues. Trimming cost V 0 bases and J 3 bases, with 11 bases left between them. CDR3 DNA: TGTGCCAGCAGCGTAGACGGTGGGGGAACAGATACGCAGTATTTT. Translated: CASSVDGGGTDTQYF. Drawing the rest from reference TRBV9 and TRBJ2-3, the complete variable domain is DSGVTQTPKHLITATGQRVTLRCSPRSGDLSVYWYQQSLDQGLQFLIQYYNGEERAKGNILERFSAQQFPDLHSELNLSSLELGDSALYFCASSVDGGGTDTQYFGPGTRLTVL.

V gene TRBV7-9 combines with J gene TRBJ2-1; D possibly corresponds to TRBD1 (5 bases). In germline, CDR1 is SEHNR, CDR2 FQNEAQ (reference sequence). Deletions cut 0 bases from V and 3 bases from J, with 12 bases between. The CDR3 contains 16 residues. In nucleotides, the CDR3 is TGTGCCAGCAGCTTAGCCCGTCAGGGAAACTACAATGAGCAGTTCTTC. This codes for CASSLARQGNYNEQFF.

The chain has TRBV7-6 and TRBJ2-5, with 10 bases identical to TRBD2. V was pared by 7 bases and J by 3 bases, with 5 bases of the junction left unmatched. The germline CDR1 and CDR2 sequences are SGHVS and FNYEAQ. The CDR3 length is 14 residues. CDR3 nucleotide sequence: TGTGCCAGCAAACTAGCGGGATCTGAAGAGACCCAGTACTTC. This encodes CASKLAGSEETQYF.

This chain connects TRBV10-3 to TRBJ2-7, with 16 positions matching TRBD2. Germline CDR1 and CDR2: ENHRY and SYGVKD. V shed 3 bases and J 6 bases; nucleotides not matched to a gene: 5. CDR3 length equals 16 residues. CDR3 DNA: TGTGCCATCAGTGACGGGGGACTAGCGGGAGGGATCGAGCAGTACTTC. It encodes CAISDGGLAGGIEQYF.

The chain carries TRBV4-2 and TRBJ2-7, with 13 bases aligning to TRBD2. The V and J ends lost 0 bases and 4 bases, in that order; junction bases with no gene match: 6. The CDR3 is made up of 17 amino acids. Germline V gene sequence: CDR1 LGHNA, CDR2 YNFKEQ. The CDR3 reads CASSQELGLAGVYEQYF. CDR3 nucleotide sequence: TGTGCCAGCAGCCAAGAACTCGGACTAGCGGGAGTGTACGAGCAGTACTTC.

The CDR3 protein is CASSSETSGRSYEQYF. In DNA, the CDR3 is TGCGCCAGCAGCTCAGAAACTAGCGGGCGTTCCTACGAGCAGTACTTC. The chain is built from TRBV5-1 and TRBJ2-7; 9 bases agree with TRBD2. The CDR3 covers 16 residues. The germline gives CDR1 SGHRS, CDR2 YFSETQ. With V trimmed by 3 bases and J by 1 base, 8 bases remained unmatched.

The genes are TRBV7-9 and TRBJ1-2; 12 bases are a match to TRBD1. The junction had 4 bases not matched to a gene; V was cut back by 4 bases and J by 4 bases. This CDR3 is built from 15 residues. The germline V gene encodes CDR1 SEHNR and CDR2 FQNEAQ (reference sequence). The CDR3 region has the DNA TGTGCCAGCAGCTCTGGGACAGGGGGCTCCTATGGCTACACCTTC. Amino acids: CASSSGTGGSYGYTF.